A selection of T cell receptor beta chains follows, all from one sample in a study of cytomegalovirus exposure and HLA in healthy donors. Profiled with immunoSEQ multiplex PCR; TCRdb holds only in-frame clones, not every one. The data show hundreds of thousands of clones, roughly 80% seen once. Material: PBMCs. The receptor set was obtained from a girl under 10 years old in good health and CMV-seronegative. Each CDR3 is given with its conserved first and last residue. Fields, in order: V gene, CDR3 protein.

TRBV30 CAWSRGTGSYEQYF
TRBV6-1 CASSGITPPAYEQYF
TRBV30 CAWGPRRTGATLGNEQFF
TRBV30 CAWTLQNDRGGYTF
TRBV19 CASSNGQGVSNQPQHF
TRBV6-5 CASSYTTEETQYF
TRBV2 CASTREPSGFSYEQYF
TRBV29-1 CSVGRGGQETQYF
TRBV29-1 CSVGPQGANGYTF
TRBV10-2 CASSGLLSNEQFF
TRBV6-4 CASSPGGQGNQPQHF
TRBV16 CASSQSRQANTEAFF
TRBV7-9 CASSRDTDPNYGYTF
TRBV5-6 CASSSHLGREDNEQFF
TRBV7-8 CASSLGDRVIHEQYF
TRBV5-5 CASSFGQGGLYEQYF
TRBV7-2 CASSLGQSPNYGYTF
TRBV15 CASAIKGGETQYF
TRBV19 CASTIGGHNNSPLHF
TRBV6-1 CASRAGGGTDTQYF
TRBV18 CASSPQSSGTYEQYF
TRBV19 CASTAGDPYEQYF
TRBV15 CATSRGGGVGYGYTF
TRBV5-1 CASSLAGTANEKLFF
TRBV19 CASDRGTNEKLFF
TRBV6-1 CASSDTFPGLVGRGYTF
TRBV5-1 CASSSDPTGGSLLSNYGYTF
TRBV10-1 CASSERKEDRVEGYTF
TRBV18 CASSPPLGSGDTQYF
TRBV5-1 CASSLVGTSGSTDTQYF
TRBV6-1 CASSGPGTGESSYNSPLHF
TRBV11-2 CASSFEHSGSDEQFF
TRBV4-2 CASSQKTTRGRTDTQYF
TRBV7-9 CASSLEGAGEAFF
TRBV5-4 CASSRGGGQLQETQYF
TRBV9 CASSRQPGHMSYGYTF
TRBV6-6 CASGFANSRYEQYF